This T cell receptor (beta chain) is drawn from a study of T cells in tuberculosis. The data were produced by immunoSEQ multiplex PCR, yet TCRdb's version contains in-frame clones alone and is incomplete. The sample lists 40,000 or so clones, roughly 95% occurring once. The germline gives CDR1 SGDLS, CDR2 YYNGEE. The CDR3 spans 15 residues. Trimming left V 4 bases short and J 2 bases short, with 13 bases between. As to time point: new active TB diagnosis, blood taken before or within 7 days of starting treatment. The chain links TRBV9 to TRBJ1-3, with D unclear. Material: PBMCs, obtained at tuberculosis diagnosis. The sequence was collected from an adult with tuberculosis. The CDR3 nucleotides are TGTGCCAGCAGCCAAGGGAGTTTCACTGGAAACACCATATATTTT. Translated: CASSQGSFTGNTIYF.